This T cell receptor (beta chain) is from a study of metastatic and nonmetastatic thyroid tumors. Turning to the study itself: Repertoire data that came from the blood and tumor or nodule tissue of malignant and benign thyroid patients were compared.

No treatment of any kind had been given to any patient before thyroid surgery. This clone was seen ten or more times. Trimming removed 4 bases from V and 5 bases from J; junction bases left unmatched: 7. The V gene's germline CDR1 is SGHAT and CDR2 FQDESV (reference sequence). The CDR3 covers 15 residues. TCRdb reassembled clones from the PCR reads with MiXCR. In the table there are about 35,000 clones, approximately 32% of which are singletons. The sequencing sample was made of blood. J is TRBJ1-1 and V is TRBV11-1; 10 nucleotides align to TRBD1. The sequence came from a female donor with papillary thyroid cancer or a benign thyroid nodule (not recorded which). Some clones in this sample may be carry-over from other donors' samples. CDR3 protein: CASSWDRGAGTEAFF. For the CDR3, the DNA is TGTGCCAGCAGCTGGGACAGGGGCGCGGGGACTGAAGCTTTCTTT.